A single sample gave rise to the 31 T cell receptor beta chains below, sequenced in a study of cytomegalovirus exposure and HLA in healthy donors. The PCR ran on 60 Vbeta and 13 Jbeta primers. The repertoire was sequenced with immunoSEQ multiplex PCR; TCRdb's copy has only in-frame clones and lacks some. The sample shows around 150,000 clones, approximately 83% of them seen only once. Sequencing was carried out using PBMCs. These receptors were taken from a man aged 40-49 years in good health and CMV-seronegative.

The chain combines TRBV5-6 with TRBJ2-7, with a tentative D call TRBD1 (5 bases). Germline V gives CDR1 SGHDT, CDR2 YYEEEE. The V gene lost 2 bases and the J gene lost 5 bases, with 8 bases spanning the gap. This CDR3 spans 12 amino acids. This chain's CDR3 is CASSLVDNEQYF. DNA for the CDR3: TGTGCCAGCAGCTTAGTGGACAACGAGCAGTACTTC. Using reference TRBV5-6 and TRBJ2-7 for the parts outside the CDR3, the full variable domain is DAGVTQSPTHLIKTRGQQVTLRCSPKSGHDTVSWYQQALGQGPQFIFQYYEEEERQRGNFPDRFSGHQFPNYSSELNVNALLLGDSALYLCASSLVDNEQYFGPGTRLTVT.

The rearrangement uses TRBV7-8 and TRBJ1-2; 8 positions agree with TRBD1. The length of the CDR3 is 15 residues. The germline V gene encodes CDR1 SGHVS and CDR2 FQNEAQ. With V trimmed by 4 bases and J by 4 bases, 8 bases remained unmatched. CDR3 DNA sequence: TGTGCCAGCAGCTCGACGACAGGGGCTCCCTATGGCTACACCTTC. Its translation: CASSSTTGAPYGYTF.

The V and J genes are TRBV7-2 and TRBJ2-5, with 10 bases identical to TRBD2. This CDR3 has 16 residues. After removal of 2 bases from V and 2 bases from J, the junction contained 5 bases not matched to a gene. CDR1 SGHTA and CDR2 FQGNSA come from the germline V gene. CDR3 nucleotide sequence: TGTGCCAGCAGCTTATCCATAGCGGGGGGTCAAGAGACCCAGTACTTC. Translation gives CASSLSIAGGQETQYF.

The rearrangement joins TRBV28 to TRBJ1-1, with D possibly TRBD1 on 5 matching bases. CDR3 length: 12 residues. V lost 9 bases to trimming and J lost 2 bases, with 10 bases between them. CDR1 MDHEN and CDR2 SYDVKM come from the germline V gene. The CDR3 protein is CASWTLNTEAFF. CDR3 DNA: TGTGCCAGTTGGACACTCAACACTGAAGCTTTCTTT.

This clone was detected only a few times. The chain joins TRBV18 to TRBJ1-1, with unresolved D. V gave up 4 bases and J gave up 1 base, with 10 bases separating them. Per the germline V gene, CDR1 is KGHSH and CDR2 is LQKENI. The CDR3 extends over 14 amino acids. The DNA of the CDR3 is TGTGCCAGCTCACACAATACAGCGAACACTGAAGCTTTCTTT. Amino acid sequence: CASSHNTANTEAFF.

The J gene is TRBJ2-1, the V gene TRBV2, with D hard to call. Trimming shortened V by 8 bases and J by 5 bases, and 4 bases separated the two germline ends. Germline CDR1 and CDR2: SNHLY and FYNNEI. The CDR3 runs 10 residues. The CDR3 is CASGNNEQFF. DNA of the CDR3: TGTGCCAGCGGCAACAATGAGCAGTTCTTC.

This rearrangement joins TRBV15 to TRBJ1-3; perhaps TRBD1 as D (5 bases). V dropped 5 bases and J dropped 0 bases, with 17 bases sitting between them. The germline V gene has CDR1 LNHNV and CDR2 YYDKDF (reference sequence). This CDR3 has 17 residues. This CDR3 is CATSGAFGGLSGNTIYF. In nucleotides, the CDR3 is TGTGCCACCAGCGGGGCGTTTGGTGGCCTCTCTGGAAACACCATATATTTT.

This clone was seen only a few times. The rearrangement links TRBV7-9 to TRBJ2-2; possibly TRBD1 for D (6 bases). The length of the CDR3 is 19 residues. Trimming shortened V by 5 bases and J by 4 bases, and 26 bases separated the two germline ends. Germline-derived CDR1 and CDR2 are SEHNR and FQNEAQ (reference sequence). Here the CDR3 reads CASSRLKVGLDRSTGELFF. The CDR3 nucleotides read TGTGCCAGCAGCAGACTGAAGGTCGGCTTAGACAGGTCCACCGGGGAGCTGTTTTTT.

This chain joins TRBV5-1 and TRBJ2-7, with 11 bases that match TRBD2. In germline, CDR1 is SGHRS, CDR2 YFSETQ. The CDR3 runs to 16 residues. V lost 1 base to trimming and J lost 4 bases; unmatched junction nucleotides: 7. CDR3 sequence (DNA): TGCGCCAGCAGCTTGACGACTAGCGGGAAAAGGTACGAGCAGTACTTC. Its translation is CASSLTTSGKRYEQYF.

The rearrangement uses TRBV10-3 and TRBJ1-5; 9 bases match TRBD1. Germline V gene data show CDR1 as ENHRY and CDR2 as SYGVKD. V was pared by 3 bases and J by 4 bases, with 10 bases of the junction left unmatched. The length of the CDR3 is 17 residues. For the CDR3, the DNA is TGTGCCATCAGTGAAAGGATCGGGACAGGGACTAATCAGCCCCAGCATTTT. It specifies CAISERIGTGTNQPQHF.

The DNA of the CDR3 is TGTGCCAGCAGAACGGGGTTTAGGGCCTACGAGCAGTACTTC. Amino acid sequence: CASRTGFRAYEQYF. The rearrangement uses TRBV6-5 and TRBJ2-7, with D maybe TRBD2 (5 bases). Trimming took 6 bases from V and 2 from J, leaving 14 bases between them. Per the germline V gene, CDR1 is MNHEY and CDR2 is SVGAGI. This CDR3 region has 14 residues.

CDR3 nucleotides: TGTGCCAGCAGCGCCGAAAACAGTCGCTATGGCTACACCTTC. This gives the protein CASSAENSRYGYTF. The chain combines TRBV2 with TRBJ1-2; D not resolved. The V end lost 6 bases, the J end lost 4 bases, and 15 bases lay between the germline ends. Per germline, CDR1 SNHLY and CDR2 FYNNEI. CDR3 length: 14 residues.

The rearrangement joins TRBV20-1 to TRBJ2-7; a weak D match, TRBD2 (6 bases). This CDR3 is built from 11 residues. Germline-derived CDR1 and CDR2 are DFQATT and SNEGSKA (reference sequence). Trimming removed 4 bases from V and 3 bases from J, with 7 bases in between. CDR3 residues: CSATGLYEQYF. In DNA, the CDR3 is TGCAGTGCTACGGGACTCTACGAGCAGTACTTC.

The V call is TRBV2, the J call TRBJ2-3; TRBD2 matches 9 bases. The CDR3 covers 14 residues. Germline CDR1 SNHLY, CDR2 FYNNEI. V was clipped by 5 bases and J by 3 bases; unmatched bases: 3. CDR3 loop: CASSRSGGTDTQYF. The CDR3, as DNA: TGTGCCAGCAGTCGTAGCGGGGGTACAGATACGCAGTATTTT.

The V call is TRBV9, the J call TRBJ1-5; 8 bases line up with TRBD1. The CDR3 has 15 amino acids. Looked up from germline, CDR1 is SGDLS and CDR2 is YYNGEE. Losses at the gene ends were 3 bases for V and 4 bases for J; bases not matched to a gene: 6. As DNA, the CDR3 is TGTGCCAGCAGCGGGACGGGACAGGCTAATCAGCCCCAGCATTTT. Its translation is CASSGTGQANQPQHF.

This chain connects TRBV10-1 to TRBJ2-2, with 9 bases matching TRBD1. The germline V gene encodes CDR1 WNHNN and CDR2 SYGVQD (reference sequence). Trimming at V came to 3 bases and at J to 5 bases, leaving 4 bases not matched to a gene. The CDR3 spans 15 residues. CDR3 sequence reads: CASSERDRVTGELFF. DNA for the CDR3: TGCGCCAGCAGTGAAAGGGACAGGGTTACCGGGGAGCTGTTTTTT.

This clone has only one observation. This chain connects TRBV23-1 to TRBJ1-2, with D tentatively TRBD1 (6 bases). Being an ORF, TRBV23-1 has a function that is uncertain. V was trimmed by 2 bases and J by 3 bases, leaving 10 bases between them. CDR3 length: 14 amino acids. The CDR3 reads CASSQPNRDYGYTF. The CDR3, as DNA: TGCGCCAGCAGTCAACCGAACAGGGACTATGGCTACACCTTC.

Comment on this clone: Other nucleotide sequences from this sample produce the same CDR3. The V gene is TRBV28, the J gene TRBJ2-7, with a tentative D call TRBD2 (7 bases). Germline CDR1 reads MDHEN; CDR2 reads SYDVKM. V was clipped by 7 bases and J by 0 bases, with 13 bases between them. CDR3 length: 14 amino acids. For the CDR3, the DNA is TGTGCCAGCACGAGGGGGGGAAGCTCCTACGAGCAGTACTTC. Translated: CASTRGGSSYEQYF.

CDR3 residues: CASTGGDTGYEQYF. In DNA form, the CDR3 reads TGTGCCAGCACCGGGGGGGACACAGGCTACGAGCAGTACTTC. This chain connects TRBV6-1 to TRBJ2-7, with 8 bases that match TRBD2. After removal of 7 bases from V and 3 bases from J, the junction contained 8 bases not matched to a gene. The CDR3 has 14 amino acids. Germline loops: CDR1 MNHNS, CDR2 SASEGT.

The chain is built from TRBV5-6 and TRBJ2-3; D not certain. The ends were cut back, 0 bases at V and 5 bases at J, with 10 bases in the middle. CDR1 and CDR2 from the germline V gene are SGHDT and YYEEEE. This CDR3 has 14 amino acids. DNA of the CDR3: TGTGCCAGCAGCTTGGCGTATATAAAAGATACGCAGTATTTT. Its protein product is CASSLAYIKDTQYF.

This clone was recorded a few times. The J gene is TRBJ1-5, the V gene TRBV4-2; 7 positions agree with TRBD1. Germline V gene data show CDR1 as LGHNA and CDR2 as YNFKEQ. V lost 0 bases and J lost 4; bases outside the gene matches: 6. The CDR3 totals 16 residues. CDR3 in DNA: TGTGCCAGCAGCCAAGATCAGGGGGGTGGGAATCAGCCCCAGCATTTT. Its protein is CASSQDQGGGNQPQHF.

The chain combines TRBV12-5 with TRBJ2-2, with 9 positions matching TRBD1. Germline V gene data show CDR1 as LGHNT and CDR2 as FRNRAP. The CDR3 sequence is 17 residues long. V was pared by 0 bases and J by 6 bases, with 8 bases of the junction left unmatched. The CDR3 spells CASGLVMWDRDSGELFF. DNA of the CDR3: TGTGCTAGTGGTTTGGTAATGTGGGACAGGGACTCCGGGGAGCTGTTTTTT.

The chain employs TRBV5-8 and TRBJ2-7, with a possible D match to TRBD2 (6 bases). CDR3 size: 16 residues. The germline V gene has CDR1 SGHTS and CDR2 YDEGEE. V gave up 0 bases and J gave up 0 bases, with 13 bases separating them. CDR3: CASSLGHSTSSYEQYF. DNA of the CDR3: TGTGCCAGCAGCTTGGGCCACTCGACTAGCTCCTACGAGCAGTACTTC.

This clone has a handful of counts. The chain recombines TRBV7-9 with TRBJ2-7, with 7 bases fitting TRBD1. This CDR3 has 14 residues. J gave up 3 bases and V 5 bases, and 7 bases lay outside the gene matches. CDR1 and CDR2 (germline): SEHNR, FQNEAQ (reference sequence). CDR3 sequence reads: CASSKGQPDYEQYF. CDR3 nucleotides: TGTGCCAGCAGCAAGGGACAGCCAGACTACGAGCAGTACTTC.

This chain uses TRBV6-5 with TRBJ2-7, with D possibly TRBD1 on 5 matching bases. V lost 4 bases and J lost 3, with 13 bases in between. Germline-derived CDR1 and CDR2 are MNHEY and SVGAGI. The CDR3 spans 14 residues. DNA for the CDR3: TGTGCCAGCAGTTCTCCTGGACATCTCTACGAGCAGTACTTC. Translation gives CASSSPGHLYEQYF.

This clone was counted a few times. The CDR3 is CASSPTGQASYGYTF. For the CDR3, the DNA is TGCGCCAGCAGCCCCACGGGACAGGCCAGCTATGGCTACACCTTC. V usage is TRBV4-3 and J usage is TRBJ1-2; TRBD1 agrees at 8 bases. Germline values: CDR1 LGHNA, CDR2 YSLEER. After removal of 4 bases from V and 4 bases from J, the junction contained 8 bases not matched to a gene. The CDR3 contains 15 residues.

V gene TRBV5-1 combines with J gene TRBJ2-2; TRBD2 matches at 9 bases. Germline-derived CDR1 and CDR2 are SGHRS and YFSETQ. The ends lost 6 bases at V and 4 bases at J; junction bases unmatched: 7. The CDR3 sequence is 15 residues long. The CDR3: CASNLAGVGTGELFF. CDR3 in DNA: TGCGCCAGCAATTTAGCGGGAGTTGGCACCGGGGAGCTGTTTTTT.

The chain carries TRBV6-6 and TRBJ2-2; 12 nucleotides align to TRBD2. V was clipped by 7 bases and J by 5 bases; unmatched bases: 8. Germline CDR1 is MNHNY and CDR2 is SVGAGI (reference sequence). The CDR3 is 16 residues long. CDR3 loop: CASTQGLAGSTGELFF. CDR3 DNA sequence: TGTGCCAGCACTCAAGGACTAGCGGGAAGTACCGGGGAGCTGTTTTTT.

The chain couples TRBV7-6 to TRBJ2-1, with no clear D. The germline V and J ends were trimmed by 3 bases and 4 bases, with 13 bases remaining between them. This CDR3 spans 15 amino acids. Germline V gene sequence: CDR1 SGHVS, CDR2 FNYEAQ. The CDR3 region has the DNA TGTGCCAGCAGCTTCACTGGCGGCCAATACAATGAGCAGTTCTTC. Translating gives CASSFTGGQYNEQFF.

This rearrangement joins TRBV7-6 to TRBJ1-2; 7 positions agree with TRBD1. This CDR3 is 14 amino acids long. V trimming: 5 bases; J trimming: 8 bases; junction bases outside the gene matches: 11. Germline V gene lookup returns CDR1 SGHVS and CDR2 FNYEAQ. In DNA, the CDR3 is TGTGCCAGCAGCCTACAATCAGGGGGAGGCGGCTACACCTTC. Protein sequence: CASSLQSGGGGYTF.

The gene calls are TRBV11-2 and TRBJ2-7, with 11 nucleotides matching TRBD1. This CDR3 spans 13 amino acids. Losses at the gene ends were 5 bases for V and 4 bases for J; bases not matched to a gene: 1. Germline V gene lookup returns CDR1 SGHAT and CDR2 FQNNGV. CDR3 DNA sequence: TGTGCCAGCAGCGGGACAGGGGGGTACGAGCAGTACTTC. This codes for CASSGTGGYEQYF.